This T cell receptor (beta chain) came from a study of T cells in Graves' hyperthyroidism and ophthalmopathy. Study-wide results and caveats: By a 13 V-J model, ophthalmopathy was set apart from stable hyperthyroidism.

PBMCs were collected from an approximately 10 ml volume of fresh peripheral blood. The CDR3 loop spans 14 amino acids. CDR1 is MNHNY and CDR2 is SVGAGI in the germline V gene (reference sequence). This clonotype has ten or more counts. The antigen is undetermined. The junction and the germline gene differ at one end; a read error may be behind it. Amplified regions were TCR beta CDR3 sequences from RNA transcripts. HTBI primers were the set used in a first-round RT-PCR of the TCR CDR3. TCRdb called the multiplex PCR reads again in MiXCR, with one record for every CDR3 protein. The data hold about 420,000 distinct CDR3 sequences, with around a sixth observed a single time.

Sequencing input: blood. This sequence originates from a woman between 18 and 29 years old with Graves' hyperthyroidism. V usage is TRBV6-6 and J usage is TRBJ1-5, with 7 bases matching TRBD1. In DNA, the CDR3 is TGTGCCAGCAGCTACTCGACAGGGAGTCAGCCCCAGCATTTT. Amino acids: CASSYSTGSQPQHF.